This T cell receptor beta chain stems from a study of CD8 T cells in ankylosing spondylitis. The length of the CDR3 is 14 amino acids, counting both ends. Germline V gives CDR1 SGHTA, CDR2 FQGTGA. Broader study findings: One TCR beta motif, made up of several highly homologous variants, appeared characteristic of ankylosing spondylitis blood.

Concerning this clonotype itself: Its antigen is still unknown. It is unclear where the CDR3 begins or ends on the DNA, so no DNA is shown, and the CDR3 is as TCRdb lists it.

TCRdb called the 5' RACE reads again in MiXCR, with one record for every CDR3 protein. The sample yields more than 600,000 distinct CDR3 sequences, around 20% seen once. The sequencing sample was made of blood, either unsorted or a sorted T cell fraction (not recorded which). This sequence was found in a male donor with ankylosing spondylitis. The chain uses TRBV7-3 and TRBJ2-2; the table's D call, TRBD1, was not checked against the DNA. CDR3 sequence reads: CASSPPPSAGSCFF.